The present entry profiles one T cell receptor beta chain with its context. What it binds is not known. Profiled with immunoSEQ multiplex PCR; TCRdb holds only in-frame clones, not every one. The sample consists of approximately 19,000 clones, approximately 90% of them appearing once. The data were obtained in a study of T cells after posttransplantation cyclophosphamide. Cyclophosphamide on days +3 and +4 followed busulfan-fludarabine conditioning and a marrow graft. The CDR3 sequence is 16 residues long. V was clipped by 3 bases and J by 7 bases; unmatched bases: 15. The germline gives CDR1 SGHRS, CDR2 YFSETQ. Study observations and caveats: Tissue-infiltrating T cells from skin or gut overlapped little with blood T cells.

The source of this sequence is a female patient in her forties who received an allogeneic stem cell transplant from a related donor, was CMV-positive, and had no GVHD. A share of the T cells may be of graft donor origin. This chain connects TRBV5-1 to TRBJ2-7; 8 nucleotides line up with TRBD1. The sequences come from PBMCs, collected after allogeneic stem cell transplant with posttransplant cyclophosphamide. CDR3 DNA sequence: TGCGCCAGCAGCTCCCTCGGCCGGGACAGGCCATTGGAGCAGTACTTC. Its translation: CASSSLGRDRPLEQYF.